This entry concerns a single TCR beta chain. Its antigen is unknown. These data are taken from a study of T cells and Merkel cell carcinoma outcomes. The protocol was immunoSEQ multiplex PCR, while the TCRdb copy is restricted to in-frame clones and leaves out a portion. Seen here are roughly 9,200 clones, 84% observed once, and the top ten hold about 2.2%. Notes on the study in general: Repertoire plus T-cell density reportedly predicted Merkel cell carcinoma outcomes.

The CDR3 totals 13 residues. V was pared by 2 bases and J by 2 bases, with 7 bases between. Germline CDR1 reads SEHNR; CDR2 reads FQNEAQ (reference sequence). This chain connects TRBV7-9 to TRBJ2-7; D remains ambiguous. This TCR was sampled from a human donor with Merkel cell carcinoma. The sequencing sample was made of tumor tissue from Merkel cell carcinoma. The CDR3 here is CASSLKEPYEQYF. CDR3 DNA sequence: TGTGCCAGCAGCTTAAAGGAGCCCTACGAGCAGTACTTC.